One T cell receptor beta chain is described in this entry. This clone was detected only once. The antigen it binds to is not known. Per-base quality was not reported, and no clone a single base away is much larger than it. In the prospective study, participants were roughly 18 to 90 years old, resided in about two dozen geographic areas of the United States, and were enrolled through a virtual design. Cohort assignment in the prospective study relied on participant-reported clinical history from a screening survey and a study questionnaire. Recovered participants in ImmuneRACE Cohort 3 were defined as having two consecutive negative NP/OP PCR tests, clearance from a healthcare professional, or resolution of symptoms. In the prospective study, whole blood, serum and a nasopharyngeal or oropharyngeal swab were collected from each participant by mobile phlebotomists. Over an approximately two-month period, participants in the prospective study had the option of providing additional blood draws and questionnaires. Before DNA extraction, prospective study blood samples were shipped either frozen or at room temperature.

TCRbeta CDR3 regions were amplified from genomic DNA by means of the immunoSEQ Assay, a bias-controlled multiplex PCR. The published analysis was carried out like this. Nucleated cell counts per sample were estimated from amplification of reference gene primers within the assay. To quantify the absolute abundance of each unique TCRbeta CDR3 rearrangement, sequence reads were collapsed and filtered. For each sample, productive Simpson clonality was calculated as the square root of Simpson's diversity index over productive rearrangements. TCRdb re-hosts the immuneACCESS table, in-frame sequences only. Its copies lack some clones; in the studies checked, an unresolved V gene accounts for under half of them, and the cause for the rest is not known. V and J calls and clone size are given by that table; D and trimming were obtained from the DNA. This sample lists about 310,000 clones; approximately 90% were detected once. The biggest ten clones account for around 8.9% of the sample.

The sample comes from a study of blood T cell repertoires in COVID-19 (dated by TCRdb to between 2020 and 2021). At the level of the whole study: Samples from collaborators originated in the United States, Italy and Spain and spanned both the acute and convalescent phases of COVID-19. The prospective study material was composed of cDNA or gDNA derived from T cells, B-cell-depleted T cells, or PBMCs. The dataset comprised deeply sampled blood TCRbeta repertoires from subjects exposed to, actively infected with, or recovered from COVID-19. A freely available public database, intended as a resource for researchers studying the immune response to SARS-CoV-2, is where the repertoires were released. The samples were drawn from the first 160 participants of the ongoing ImmuneRACE study and from 1,254 subjects provided by 6 global collaborators. Nearly every sample came with metadata listing a de-identified subject ID, COVID-19 status, age in years and sex. Where available, HLA class I and class II types were taken from metadata supplied by the sample provider and were not determined by assay-based typing.

The germline V gene provides CDR1 SGHRS and CDR2 YFSETQ. At the junction V is shortened by 4 bases and J by 7 bases; bases outside the gene matches: 23. The CDR3 runs 19 amino acids, cysteine and phenylalanine included. The retained sequence is limited to the CDR3, 57 bases, with the frame set at the first base. Paper-wide results and their limitations: The amount of clinical and demographic metadata varied by source and participant and was provided uncurated.

The chain is encoded by TRBV5-1 joined to TRBJ2-7, and 10 junctional nucleotides match TRBD1. Sequencing was performed on PBMCs or T cells enriched from blood (not recorded which). The sequence derives from a woman younger than 35 who had recovered from COVID-19. The base sequence is TGCGCCAGCAGCCATAGATTAGGGACAGGGGACAAGCGAACGCGGGAGCAGTACTTC. The translation is CASSHRLGTGDKRTREQYF.